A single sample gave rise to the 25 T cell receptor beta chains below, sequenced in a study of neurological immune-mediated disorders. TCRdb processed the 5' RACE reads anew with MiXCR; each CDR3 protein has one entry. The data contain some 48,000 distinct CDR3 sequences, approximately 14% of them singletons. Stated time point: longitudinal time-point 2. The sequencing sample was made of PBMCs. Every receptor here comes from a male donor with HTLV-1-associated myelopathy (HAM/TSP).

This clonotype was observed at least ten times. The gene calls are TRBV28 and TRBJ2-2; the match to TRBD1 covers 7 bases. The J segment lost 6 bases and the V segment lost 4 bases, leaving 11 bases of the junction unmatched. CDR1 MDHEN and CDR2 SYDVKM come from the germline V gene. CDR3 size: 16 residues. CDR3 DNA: TGTGCCAGCAGTTCCCCGGGACAGTCAGGGGCCGGGGAGCTGTTTTTT. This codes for CASSSPGQSGAGELFF.

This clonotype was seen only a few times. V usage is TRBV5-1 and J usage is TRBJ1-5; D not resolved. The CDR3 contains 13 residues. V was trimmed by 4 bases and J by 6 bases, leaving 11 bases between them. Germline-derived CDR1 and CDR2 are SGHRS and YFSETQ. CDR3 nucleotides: TGCGCCAGCAGCCTCCTTACTGGTCAGCCCCAGCATTTT. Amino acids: CASSLLTGQPQHF.

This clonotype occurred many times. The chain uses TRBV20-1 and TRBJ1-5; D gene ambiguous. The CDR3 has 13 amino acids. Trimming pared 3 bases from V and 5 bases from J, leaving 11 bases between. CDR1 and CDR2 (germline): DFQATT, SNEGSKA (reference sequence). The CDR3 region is CSASDWEDQPQHF. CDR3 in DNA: TGCAGTGCTAGTGACTGGGAGGATCAGCCCCAGCATTTT.

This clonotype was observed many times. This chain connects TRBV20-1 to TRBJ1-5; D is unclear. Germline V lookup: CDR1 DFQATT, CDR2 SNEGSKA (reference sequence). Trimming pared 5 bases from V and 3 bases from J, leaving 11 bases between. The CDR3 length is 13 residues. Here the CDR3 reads CSAGVVINQPQHF. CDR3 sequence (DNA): TGCAGTGCTGGGGTGGTGATCAATCAGCCCCAGCATTTT.

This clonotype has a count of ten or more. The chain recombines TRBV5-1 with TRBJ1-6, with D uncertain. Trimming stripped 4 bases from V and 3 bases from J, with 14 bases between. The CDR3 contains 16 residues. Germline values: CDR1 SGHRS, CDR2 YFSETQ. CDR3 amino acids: CASSPRTDNYNSPLHF. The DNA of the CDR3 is TGCGCCAGCAGCCCGCGGACGGATAACTATAATTCACCCCTCCACTTT. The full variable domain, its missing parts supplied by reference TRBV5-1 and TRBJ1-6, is KAGVTQTPRYLIKTRGQQVTLSCSPISGHRSVSWYQQTPGQGLQFLFEYFSETQRNKGNFPGRFSGRQFSNSRSEMNVSTLELGDSALYLCASSPRTDNYNSPLHFGNGTRLTVT.

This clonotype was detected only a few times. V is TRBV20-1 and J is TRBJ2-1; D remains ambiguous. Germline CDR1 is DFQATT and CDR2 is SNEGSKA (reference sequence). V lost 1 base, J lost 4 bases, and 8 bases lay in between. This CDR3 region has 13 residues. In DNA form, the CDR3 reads TGCAGTGCTAGAGGAGACAAGTACAATGAGCAGTTCTTC. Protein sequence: CSARGDKYNEQFF.

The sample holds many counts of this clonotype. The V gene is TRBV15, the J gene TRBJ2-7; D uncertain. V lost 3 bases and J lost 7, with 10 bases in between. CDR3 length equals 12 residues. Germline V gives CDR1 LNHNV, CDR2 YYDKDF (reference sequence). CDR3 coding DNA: TGTGCCACCAGCAGGTTTAAACAGGAGCAGTACTTC. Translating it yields CATSRFKQEQYF.

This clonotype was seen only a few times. The CDR3, as DNA: TGTGCCAGCAGCTTTGATTCGACTAGCGGGCGTTCCTACGAGCAGTACTTC. Protein: CASSFDSTSGRSYEQYF. The chain joins TRBV7-2 to TRBJ2-7, with 10 bases identical to TRBD2. The V segment lost 3 bases and the J segment 1 base; nucleotides outside the gene matches: 9. CDR1 and CDR2 from the germline V gene are SGHTA and FQGNSA. The CDR3 has 17 residues.

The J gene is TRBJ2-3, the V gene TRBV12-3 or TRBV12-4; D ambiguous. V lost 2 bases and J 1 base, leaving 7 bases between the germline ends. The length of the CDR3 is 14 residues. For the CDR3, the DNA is TGTGCCAGCAGTTTACAGGACCGCACAGATACGCAGTATTTT. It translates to CASSLQDRTDTQYF.

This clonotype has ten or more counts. The CDR3, as DNA: TGCAGTGCTAACCCAGCGGGGGGTATAAATACGCAGTATTTT. It codes for CSANPAGGINTQYF. The chain links TRBV20-1 to TRBJ2-3, with 9 bases that match TRBD2. Germline V gene data show CDR1 as DFQATT and CDR2 as SNEGSKA (reference sequence). The CDR3 totals 14 residues. J gave up 7 bases and V 4 bases, and 9 bases lay outside the gene matches.

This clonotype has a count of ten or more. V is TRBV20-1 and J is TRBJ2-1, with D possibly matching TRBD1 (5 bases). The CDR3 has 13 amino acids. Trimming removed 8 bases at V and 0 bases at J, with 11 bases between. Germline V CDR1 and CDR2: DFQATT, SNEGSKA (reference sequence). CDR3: CSSTRDSYNEQFF. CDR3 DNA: TGCAGTTCCACCAGGGACTCCTACAATGAGCAGTTCTTC.

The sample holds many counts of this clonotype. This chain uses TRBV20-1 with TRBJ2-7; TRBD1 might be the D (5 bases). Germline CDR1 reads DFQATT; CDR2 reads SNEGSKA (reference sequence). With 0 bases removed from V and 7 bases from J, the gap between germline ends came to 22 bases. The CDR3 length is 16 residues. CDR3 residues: CSARDESTARPWEQYF. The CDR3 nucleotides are TGCAGTGCTAGAGATGAGTCGACAGCCAGACCATGGGAGCAGTACTTC.

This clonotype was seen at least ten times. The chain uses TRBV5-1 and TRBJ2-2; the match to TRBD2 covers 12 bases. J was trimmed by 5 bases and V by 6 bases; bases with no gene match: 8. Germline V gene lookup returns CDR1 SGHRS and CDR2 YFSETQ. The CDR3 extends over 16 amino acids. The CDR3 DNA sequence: TGCGCCAGCACCCTAGCGGGGGGGCCGCGTACCGGGGAGCTGTTTTTT. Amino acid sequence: CASTLAGGPRTGELFF.

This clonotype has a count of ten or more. The CDR3 DNA reads as TGTGCCAGCAGCCAAGAGGGTCTCTCCTACAATGAGCAGTTCTTC. It is translated as CASSQEGLSYNEQFF. The rearrangement joins TRBV14 to TRBJ2-1, with unresolved D. This CDR3 is built from 15 residues. V was trimmed by 0 bases and J by 0 bases, leaving 6 bases between them. Germline CDR1 reads SGHDN; CDR2 reads FVKESK.

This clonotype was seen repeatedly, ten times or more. CDR3 amino acids: CASLSGRNTEAFF. CDR3 coding DNA: TGTGCCAGCCTATCTGGCAGGAACACTGAAGCTTTCTTT. J is TRBJ1-1 and V is TRBV14; D gene uncertain. The V gene's germline CDR1 is SGHDN and CDR2 FVKESK. Trimming removed 8 bases from V and 1 base from J, with 11 bases in between. The CDR3 extends over 13 amino acids.

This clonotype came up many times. The CDR3 DNA reads TGCAGTGCTAGACGGGAGGTCTACGAGCAGTACTTC. It specifies CSARREVYEQYF. The V and J genes are TRBV20-1 and TRBJ2-7, with 7 bases matching TRBD2. This CDR3 region has 12 residues. Trimming took 2 bases from V and 3 from J; bases not matched to a gene: 1. Germline V gene lookup returns CDR1 DFQATT and CDR2 SNEGSKA (reference sequence).

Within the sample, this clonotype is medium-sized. This CDR3 is CASSVEVANTEAFF. CDR3 in DNA: TGTGCCAGCAGCGTAGAAGTCGCGAACACTGAAGCTTTCTTT. The rearrangement uses TRBV9 and TRBJ1-1; D is uncertain. This CDR3 comprises 14 residues. Per the germline V gene, CDR1 is SGDLS and CDR2 is YYNGEE. The V end lost 0 bases, the J end lost 1 base, and 7 bases lay between the germline ends. Together with reference TRBV9 and TRBJ1-1, the CDR3 gives the full variable domain: DSGVTQTPKHLITATGQRVTLRCSPRSGDLSVYWYQQSLDQGLQFLIQYYNGEERAKGNILERFSAQQFPDLHSELNLSSLELGDSALYFCASSVEVANTEAFFGQGTRLTVV.

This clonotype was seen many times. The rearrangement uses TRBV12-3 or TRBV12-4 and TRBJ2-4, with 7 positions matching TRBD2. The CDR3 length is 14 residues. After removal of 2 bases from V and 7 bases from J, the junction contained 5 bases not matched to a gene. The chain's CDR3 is CASSLYGRGNIQYF. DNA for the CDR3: TGTGCCAGCAGTTTATACGGGCGGGGGAACATTCAGTACTTC.

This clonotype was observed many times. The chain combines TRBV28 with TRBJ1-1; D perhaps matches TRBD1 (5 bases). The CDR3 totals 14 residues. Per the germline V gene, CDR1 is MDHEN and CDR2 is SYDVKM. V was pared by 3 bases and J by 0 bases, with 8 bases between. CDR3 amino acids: CASSFDSLNTEAFF. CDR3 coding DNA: TGTGCCAGCAGTTTCGACAGCCTGAACACTGAAGCTTTCTTT.

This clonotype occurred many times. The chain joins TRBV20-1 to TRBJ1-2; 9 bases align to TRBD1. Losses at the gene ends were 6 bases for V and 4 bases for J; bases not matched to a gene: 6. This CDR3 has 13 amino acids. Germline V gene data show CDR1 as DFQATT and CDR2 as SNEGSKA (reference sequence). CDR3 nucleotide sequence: TGCAGTGCCGAGGACAGGGGTGGCTATGGCTACACCTTC. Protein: CSAEDRGGYGYTF.

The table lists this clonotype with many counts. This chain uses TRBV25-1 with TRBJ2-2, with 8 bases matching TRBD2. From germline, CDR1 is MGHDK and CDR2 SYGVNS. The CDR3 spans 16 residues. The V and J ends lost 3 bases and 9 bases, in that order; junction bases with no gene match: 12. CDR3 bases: TGTGCCAGCAGTGATGTCGGGGGGGCGCACGTTAGGGAGCTGTTTTTT. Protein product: CASSDVGGAHVRELFF.

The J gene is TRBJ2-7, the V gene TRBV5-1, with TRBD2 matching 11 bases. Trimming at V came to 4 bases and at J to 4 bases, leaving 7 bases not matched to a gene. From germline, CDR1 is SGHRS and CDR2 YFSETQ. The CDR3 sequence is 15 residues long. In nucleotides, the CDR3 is TGCGCCAGCAGCCAAGGACTAGCGGGTGGTTACGAGCAGTACTTC. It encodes CASSQGLAGGYEQYF.

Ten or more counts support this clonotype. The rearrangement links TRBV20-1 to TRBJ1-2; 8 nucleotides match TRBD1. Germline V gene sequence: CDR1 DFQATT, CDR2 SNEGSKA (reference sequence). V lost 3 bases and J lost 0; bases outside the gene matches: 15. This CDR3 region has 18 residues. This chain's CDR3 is CSASGPAGQGMSNYGYTF. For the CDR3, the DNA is TGCAGTGCTAGCGGGCCGGCCGGACAGGGAATGTCTAACTATGGCTACACCTTC.

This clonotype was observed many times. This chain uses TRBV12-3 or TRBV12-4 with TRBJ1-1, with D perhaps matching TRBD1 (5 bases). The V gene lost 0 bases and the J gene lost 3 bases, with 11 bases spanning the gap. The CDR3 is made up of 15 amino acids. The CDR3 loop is CASSLAGVLDTEAFF. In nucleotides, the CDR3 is TGTGCCAGCAGTTTAGCGGGGGTATTGGACACTGAAGCTTTCTTT.

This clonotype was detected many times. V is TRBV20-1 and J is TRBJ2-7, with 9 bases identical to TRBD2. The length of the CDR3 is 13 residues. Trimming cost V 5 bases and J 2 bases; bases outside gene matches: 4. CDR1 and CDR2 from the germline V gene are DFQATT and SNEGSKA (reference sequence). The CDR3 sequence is CSAVAGVPYEQYF. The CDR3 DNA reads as TGCAGTGCTGTAGCGGGGGTCCCCTACGAGCAGTACTTC.